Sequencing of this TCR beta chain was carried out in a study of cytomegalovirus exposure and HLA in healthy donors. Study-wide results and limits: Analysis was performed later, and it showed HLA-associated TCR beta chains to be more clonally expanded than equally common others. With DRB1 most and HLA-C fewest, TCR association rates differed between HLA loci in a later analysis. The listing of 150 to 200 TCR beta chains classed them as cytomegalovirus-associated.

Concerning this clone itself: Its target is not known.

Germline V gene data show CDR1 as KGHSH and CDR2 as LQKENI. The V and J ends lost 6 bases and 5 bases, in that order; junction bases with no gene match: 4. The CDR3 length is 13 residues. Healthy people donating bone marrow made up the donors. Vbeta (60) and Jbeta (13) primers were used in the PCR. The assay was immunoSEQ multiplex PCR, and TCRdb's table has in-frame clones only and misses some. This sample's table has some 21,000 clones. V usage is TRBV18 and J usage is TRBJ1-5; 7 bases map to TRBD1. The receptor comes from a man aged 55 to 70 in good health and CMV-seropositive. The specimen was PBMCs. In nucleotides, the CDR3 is TGTGCCAGCTCCCCCGACAGGGATCAGCCCCAGCATTTT. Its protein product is CASSPDRDQPQHF.